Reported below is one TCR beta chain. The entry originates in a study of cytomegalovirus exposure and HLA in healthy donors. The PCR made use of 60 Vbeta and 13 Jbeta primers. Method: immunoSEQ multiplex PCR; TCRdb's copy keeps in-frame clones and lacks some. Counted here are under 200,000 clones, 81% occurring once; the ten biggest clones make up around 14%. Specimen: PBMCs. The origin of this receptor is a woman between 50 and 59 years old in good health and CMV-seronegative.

The CDR3 nucleotides are TGTGCCAGCAGCTCCCGCAGCTCTGGAAACACCATATATTTT. It translates to CASSSRSSGNTIYF. This chain uses TRBV13 with TRBJ1-3; no clear D gene. This CDR3 is 14 amino acids long. Germline-derived CDR1 and CDR2 are PRHDT and FYEKMQ (reference sequence). Trimming removed 4 bases at V and 0 bases at J, with 7 bases between.